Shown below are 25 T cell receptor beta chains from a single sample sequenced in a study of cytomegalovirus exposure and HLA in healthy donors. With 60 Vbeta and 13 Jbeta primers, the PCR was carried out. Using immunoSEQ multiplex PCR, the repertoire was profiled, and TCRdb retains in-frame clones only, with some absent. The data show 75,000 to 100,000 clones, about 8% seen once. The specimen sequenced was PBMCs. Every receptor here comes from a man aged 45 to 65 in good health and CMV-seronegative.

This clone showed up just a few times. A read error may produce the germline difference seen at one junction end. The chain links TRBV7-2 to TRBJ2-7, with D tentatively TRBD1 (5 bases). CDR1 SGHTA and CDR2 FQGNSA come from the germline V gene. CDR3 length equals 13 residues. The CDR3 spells CASSTSFDRAGRF. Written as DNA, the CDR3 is TGTGCCAGCAGCACCTCCTTCGACAGAGCCGGAAGATTC.

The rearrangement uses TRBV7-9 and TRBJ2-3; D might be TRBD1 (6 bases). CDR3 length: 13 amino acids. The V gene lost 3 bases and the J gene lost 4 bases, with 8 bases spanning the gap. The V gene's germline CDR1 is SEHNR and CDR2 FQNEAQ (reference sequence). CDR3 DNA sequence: TGTGCCAGCAGCTTTCAGGGGCCAGATACGCAGTATTTT. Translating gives CASSFQGPDTQYF.

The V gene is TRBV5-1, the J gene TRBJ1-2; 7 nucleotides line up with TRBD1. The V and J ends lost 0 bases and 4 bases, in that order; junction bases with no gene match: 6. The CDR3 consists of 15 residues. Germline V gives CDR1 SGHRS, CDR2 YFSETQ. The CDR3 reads CASSLAIGTVYGYTF. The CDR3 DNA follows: TGCGCCAGCAGCTTGGCTATCGGGACAGTCTATGGCTACACCTTC. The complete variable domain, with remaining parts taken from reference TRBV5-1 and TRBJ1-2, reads KAGVTQTPRYLIKTRGQQVTLSCSPISGHRSVSWYQQTPGQGLQFLFEYFSETQRNKGNFPGRFSGRQFSNSRSEMNVSTLELGDSALYLCASSLAIGTVYGYTFGSGTRLTVV.

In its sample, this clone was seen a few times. CDR3 in DNA: TGTGCCAGCAGCCCAGGGGGGTTAGGCACCGGGGAGCTGTTTTTT. This encodes CASSPGGLGTGELFF. This chain uses TRBV9 with TRBJ2-2, with D perhaps TRBD1 (7 bases). Trimming shortened V by 4 bases and J by 4 bases, and 14 bases separated the two germline ends. Germline assignment: CDR1 SGDLS and CDR2 YYNGEE. The CDR3 totals 15 residues.

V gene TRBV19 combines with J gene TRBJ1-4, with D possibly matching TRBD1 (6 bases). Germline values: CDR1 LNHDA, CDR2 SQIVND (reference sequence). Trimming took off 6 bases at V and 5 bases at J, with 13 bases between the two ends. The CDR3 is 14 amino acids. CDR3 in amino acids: CASSPDRVNEKLFF. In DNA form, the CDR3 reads TGTGCCAGTAGCCCGGACAGAGTAAATGAAAAACTGTTTTTT.

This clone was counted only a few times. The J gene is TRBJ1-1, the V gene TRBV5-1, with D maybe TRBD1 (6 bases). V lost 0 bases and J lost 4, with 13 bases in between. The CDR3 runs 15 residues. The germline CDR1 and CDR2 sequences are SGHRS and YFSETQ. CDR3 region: CASSLVGGGGTEAFF. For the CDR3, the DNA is TGCGCCAGCAGCTTGGTAGGGGGGGGTGGCACTGAAGCTTTCTTT.

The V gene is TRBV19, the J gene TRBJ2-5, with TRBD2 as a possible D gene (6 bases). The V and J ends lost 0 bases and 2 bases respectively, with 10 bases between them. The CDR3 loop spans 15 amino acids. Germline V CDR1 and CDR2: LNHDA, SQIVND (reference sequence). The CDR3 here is CASSIDSAGQETQYF. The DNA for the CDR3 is TGTGCCAGTAGTATAGATTCGGCGGGGCAAGAGACCCAGTACTTC.

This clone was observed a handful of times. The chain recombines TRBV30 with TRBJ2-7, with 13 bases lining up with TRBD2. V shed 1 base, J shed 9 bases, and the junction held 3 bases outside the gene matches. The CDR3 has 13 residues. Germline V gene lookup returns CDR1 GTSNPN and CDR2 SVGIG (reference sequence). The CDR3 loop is CAWSGTSGSVQYF. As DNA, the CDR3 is TGTGCCTGGAGTGGGACTAGCGGGAGTGTGCAGTACTTC.

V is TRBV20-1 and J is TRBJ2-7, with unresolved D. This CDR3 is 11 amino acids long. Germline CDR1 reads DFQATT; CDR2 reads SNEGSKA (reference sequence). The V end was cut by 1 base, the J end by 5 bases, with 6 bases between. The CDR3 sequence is CSARGRDEQYF. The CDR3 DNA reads TGCAGTGCTAGAGGACGGGACGAGCAGTACTTC.

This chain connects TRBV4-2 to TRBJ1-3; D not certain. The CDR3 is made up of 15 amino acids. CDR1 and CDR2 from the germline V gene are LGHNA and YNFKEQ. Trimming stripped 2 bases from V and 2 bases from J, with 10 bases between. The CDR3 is CASSQPELPGNTIYF. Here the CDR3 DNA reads TGTGCCAGCAGCCAACCGGAGCTACCTGGAAACACCATATATTTT.

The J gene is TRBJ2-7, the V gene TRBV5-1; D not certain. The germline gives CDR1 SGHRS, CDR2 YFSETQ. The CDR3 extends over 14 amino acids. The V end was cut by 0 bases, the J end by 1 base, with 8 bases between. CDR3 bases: TGCGCCAGCAGCTTGGACAGCCTATCCTACGAGCAGTACTTC. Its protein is CASSLDSLSYEQYF.

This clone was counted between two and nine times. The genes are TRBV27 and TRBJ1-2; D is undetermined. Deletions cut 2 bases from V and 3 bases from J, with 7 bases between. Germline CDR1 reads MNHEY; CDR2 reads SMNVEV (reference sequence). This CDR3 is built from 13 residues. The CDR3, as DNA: TGTGCCAGCAGTTTAAAATCCTACTATGGCTACACCTTC. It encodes CASSLKSYYGYTF.

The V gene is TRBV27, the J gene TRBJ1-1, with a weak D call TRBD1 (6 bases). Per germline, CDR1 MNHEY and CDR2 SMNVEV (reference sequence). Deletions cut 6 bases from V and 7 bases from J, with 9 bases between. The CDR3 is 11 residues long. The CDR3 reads CASSSGVEAFF. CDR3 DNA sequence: TGTGCCAGCAGCTCAGGGGTTGAAGCTTTCTTT.

This CDR3 is CASSIITQATEAFF. The CDR3 DNA is TGTGCCAGCAGCATAATTACACAGGCTACTGAAGCTTTCTTT. The chain employs TRBV11-1 and TRBJ1-1, with a possible D match to TRBD1 (5 bases). The CDR3 has 14 residues. Trimming left V 5 bases short and J 5 bases short, with 15 bases between. The V gene's germline CDR1 is SGHAT and CDR2 FQDESV (reference sequence).

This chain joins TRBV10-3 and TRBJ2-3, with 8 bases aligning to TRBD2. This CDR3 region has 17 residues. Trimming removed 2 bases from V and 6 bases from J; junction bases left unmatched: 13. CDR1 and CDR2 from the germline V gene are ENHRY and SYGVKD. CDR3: CAISEGGTRFRGDTQYF. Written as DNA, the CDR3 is TGTGCCATCAGTGAGGGGGGGACTAGGTTTCGGGGGGATACGCAGTATTTT.

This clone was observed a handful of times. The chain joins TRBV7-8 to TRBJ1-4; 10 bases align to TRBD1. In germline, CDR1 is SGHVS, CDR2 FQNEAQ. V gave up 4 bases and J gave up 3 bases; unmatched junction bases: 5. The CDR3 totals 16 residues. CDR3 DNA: TGTGCCAGCAGCTGGGATGACAGGGGGCCTAATGAAAAACTGTTTTTT. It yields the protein CASSWDDRGPNEKLFF.

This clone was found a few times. DNA for the CDR3: TGTGCCAGCAGTGAAGCCCCCTCCCTGGAGACCCAGTACTTC. Translating it yields CASSEAPSLETQYF. This chain joins TRBV6-1 and TRBJ2-5; no clear D gene. The V end was cut by 0 bases, the J end by 5 bases, with 10 bases between. The CDR3 has 14 residues. Germline-derived CDR1 and CDR2 are MNHNS and SASEGT.

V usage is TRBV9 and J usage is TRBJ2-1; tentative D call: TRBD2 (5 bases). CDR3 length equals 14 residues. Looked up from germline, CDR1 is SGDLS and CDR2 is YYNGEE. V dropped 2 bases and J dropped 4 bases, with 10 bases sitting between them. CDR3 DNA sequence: TGTGCCAGCAGCGTTGGTGGAGGTTACAATGAGCAGTTCTTC. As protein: CASSVGGGYNEQFF.

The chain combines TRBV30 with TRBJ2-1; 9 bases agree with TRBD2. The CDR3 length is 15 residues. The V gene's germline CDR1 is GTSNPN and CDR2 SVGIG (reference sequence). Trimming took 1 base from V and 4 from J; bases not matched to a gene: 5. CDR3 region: CAWSGLAGTYNEQFF. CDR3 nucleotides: TGTGCCTGGAGTGGCCTAGCGGGGACATACAATGAGCAGTTCTTC.

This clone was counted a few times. The CDR3 loop is CASSNLGTSGNNEQFF. The DNA of the CDR3 is TGTGCCAGCAGCAACCTCGGGACTAGCGGAAACAATGAGCAGTTCTTC. The chain links TRBV7-9 to TRBJ2-1, with 11 positions matching TRBD2. The germline gives CDR1 SEHNR, CDR2 FQNEAQ (reference sequence). V lost 5 bases, J lost 5 bases, and 8 bases stayed unmatched. The CDR3 is 16 residues long.

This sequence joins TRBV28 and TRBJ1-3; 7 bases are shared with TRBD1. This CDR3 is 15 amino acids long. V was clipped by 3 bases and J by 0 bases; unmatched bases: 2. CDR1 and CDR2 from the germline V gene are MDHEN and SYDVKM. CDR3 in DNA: TGTGCCAGCAGTTTCGGGACAGACTCTGGAAACACCATATATTTT. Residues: CASSFGTDSGNTIYF.

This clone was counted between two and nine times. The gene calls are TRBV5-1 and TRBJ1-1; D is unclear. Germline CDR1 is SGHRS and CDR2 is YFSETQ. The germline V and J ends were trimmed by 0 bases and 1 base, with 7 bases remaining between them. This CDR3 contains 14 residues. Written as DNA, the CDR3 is TGCGCCAGCAGCTTGGAGCCAAAGAACACTGAAGCTTTCTTT. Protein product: CASSLEPKNTEAFF.

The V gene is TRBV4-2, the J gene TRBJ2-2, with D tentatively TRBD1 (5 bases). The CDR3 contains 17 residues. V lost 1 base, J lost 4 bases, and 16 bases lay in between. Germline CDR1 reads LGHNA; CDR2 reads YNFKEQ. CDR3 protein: CASSQVVRRAGTGELFF. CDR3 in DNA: TGTGCCAGCAGCCAAGTTGTCCGCAGGGCTGGCACCGGGGAGCTGTTTTTT.

The CDR3, as DNA: TGCGCCAGCAGTCTAATCGCGGCGTCCAGAGGTAAGACTGAAGCTTTCTTT. It translates to CASSLIAASRGKTEAFF. The V and J genes are TRBV23-1 and TRBJ1-1; no definite D call. TRBV23-1 is sorted into the ORF group, with uncertain function. The CDR3 sequence is 17 residues long. V lost 4 bases to trimming and J lost 5 bases, with 23 bases between them.

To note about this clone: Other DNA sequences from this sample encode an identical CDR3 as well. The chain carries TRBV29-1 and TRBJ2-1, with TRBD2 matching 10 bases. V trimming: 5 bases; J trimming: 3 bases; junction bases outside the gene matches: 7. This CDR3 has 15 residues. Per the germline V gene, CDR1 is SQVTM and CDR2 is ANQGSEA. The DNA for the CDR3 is TGCAGCGTTATTCCACGGACTAGCGGCTACAATGAGCAGTTCTTC. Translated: CSVIPRTSGYNEQFF.